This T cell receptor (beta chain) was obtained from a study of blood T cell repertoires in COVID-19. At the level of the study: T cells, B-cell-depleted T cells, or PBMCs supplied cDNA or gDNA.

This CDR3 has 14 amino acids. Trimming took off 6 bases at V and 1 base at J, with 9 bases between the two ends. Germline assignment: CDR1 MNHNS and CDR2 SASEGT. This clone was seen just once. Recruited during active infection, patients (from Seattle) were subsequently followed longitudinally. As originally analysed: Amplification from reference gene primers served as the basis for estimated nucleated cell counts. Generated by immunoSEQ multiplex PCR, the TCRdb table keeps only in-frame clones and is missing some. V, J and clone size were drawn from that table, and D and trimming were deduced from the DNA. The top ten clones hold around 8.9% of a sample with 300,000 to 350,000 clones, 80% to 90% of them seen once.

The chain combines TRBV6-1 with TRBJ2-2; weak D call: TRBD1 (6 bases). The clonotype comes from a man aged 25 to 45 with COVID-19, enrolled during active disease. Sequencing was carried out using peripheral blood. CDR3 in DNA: TGTGCCAGCAGACCGGACAGGAACACCGGGGAGCTGTTTTTT. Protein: CASRPDRNTGELFF.